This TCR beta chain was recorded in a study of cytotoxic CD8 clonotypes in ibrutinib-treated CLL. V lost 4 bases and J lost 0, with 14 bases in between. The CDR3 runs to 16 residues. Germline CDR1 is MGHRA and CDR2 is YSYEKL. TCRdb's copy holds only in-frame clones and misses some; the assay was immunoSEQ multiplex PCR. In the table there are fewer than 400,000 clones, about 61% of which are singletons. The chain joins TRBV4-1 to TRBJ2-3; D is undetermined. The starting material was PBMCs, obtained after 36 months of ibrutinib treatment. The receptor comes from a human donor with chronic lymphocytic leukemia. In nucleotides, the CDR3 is TGCGCCAGCAGCCCAAGCACCATAACTAGCACAGATACGCAGTATTTT. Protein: CASSPSTITSTDTQYF.